One sample yielded the 18 T cell receptor beta chains listed below, sequenced in a study of PD-1 blockade in mismatch repair-deficient tumors. Data came from immunoSEQ multiplex PCR; TCRdb stores just in-frame clones and leaves some out. The table has approximately 110,000 clones, about 74% seen once. The sample in question was peripheral blood, obtained about 13 months after starting pembrolizumab. These receptors were collected from an adult with mismatch repair-deficient cancer.

The chain uses TRBV29-1 and TRBJ2-1; 8 positions agree with TRBD2. The CDR3 covers 14 residues. V lost 7 bases and J lost 2; bases outside the gene matches: 7. Germline values: CDR1 SQVTM, CDR2 ANQGSEA. DNA of the CDR3: TGCAGCGCCTATAGCGGGACCACCTACAATGAGCAGTTCTTC. Its translation is CSAYSGTTYNEQFF.

The CDR3 bases are TGTGCCAGCAGCTTAGACTCGATGGGAGAAGCTTTCTTT. This gives the protein CASSLDSMGEAFF. The chain combines TRBV11-3 with TRBJ1-1; unclear D gene. V gave up 0 bases and J gave up 8 bases, with 10 bases separating them. There are 13 residues in the CDR3. Germline CDR1 is SGHNT and CDR2 is YENEEA.

This rearrangement joins TRBV6-5 to TRBJ1-1; D remains unclear. V shed 6 bases and J shed 1 base, with 12 bases lying between them. CDR1 is MNHEY, CDR2 SVGAGI, per germline. The CDR3 is 14 residues long. In DNA form, the CDR3 reads TGTGCCAGCAGCCTGAGGGAACGGAACACTGAAGCTTTCTTT. Its protein is CASSLRERNTEAFF.

The chain links TRBV7-2 to TRBJ1-1; tentative D call: TRBD1 (5 bases). There are 16 residues in the CDR3. The V end was cut by 1 base, the J end by 5 bases, with 17 bases between. Germline values: CDR1 SGHTA, CDR2 FQGNSA. Here the CDR3 reads CASSLGGSGRGTEAFF. The CDR3 bases are TGTGCCAGCAGCTTAGGGGGTTCAGGGAGGGGAACTGAAGCTTTCTTT.

The V and J genes are TRBV30 and TRBJ1-1; possibly TRBD1 for D (5 bases). CDR3 length: 11 amino acids. Germline V gives CDR1 GTSNPN, CDR2 SVGIG (reference sequence). V was trimmed by 4 bases and J by 10 bases, leaving 13 bases between them. The CDR3 nucleotides read TGTGCCTGGACTCAGGGTGTGAGAGCTTTCTTT. Protein: CAWTQGVRAFF.

The V call is TRBV7-2, the J call TRBJ2-7; 9 bases map to TRBD2. Germline trimming cut 6 bases from V and 0 bases from J; bases unmatched to any gene: 6. The germline gives CDR1 SGHTA, CDR2 FQGNSA. The CDR3 runs to 15 residues. The CDR3 protein is CASRRLADSSYEQYF. The CDR3 DNA reads as TGTGCCAGCAGGCGACTAGCGGATAGCTCCTACGAGCAGTACTTC. The variable domain in full, completed from reference TRBV7-2 and TRBJ2-7, reads GAGVSQSPSNKVTEKGKDVELRCDPISGHTALYWYRQSLGQGLEFLIYFQGNSAPDKSGLPSDRFSAERTGGSVSTLTIQRTQQEDSAVYLCASRRLADSSYEQYFGPGTRLTVT.

This clone was seen more than once but under ten times. This chain joins TRBV2 and TRBJ1-5; tentatively, D is TRBD1 (6 bases). V lost 6 bases, J lost 2 bases, and 14 bases lay in between. The CDR3 has 15 amino acids. Germline values: CDR1 SNHLY, CDR2 FYNNEI. CDR3 nucleotide sequence: TGTGCCAGCAGGGGGGCAGGGATAGGCAATCAGCCCCAGCATTTT. It yields the protein CASRGAGIGNQPQHF.

The count of this clone is one. The chain has TRBV15 and TRBJ2-3, with D hard to call. This CDR3 is 15 amino acids long. In germline, CDR1 is LNHNV, CDR2 YYDKDF (reference sequence). V was shortened by 1 base and J by 3 bases, with 11 bases between the two germline ends. Written as DNA, the CDR3 is TGTGCCACCAGCAGAGTAGGAGTTAATACAGATACGCAGTATTTT. Residues: CATSRVGVNTDTQYF. Full variable domain (rest looked up from reference TRBV15 and TRBJ2-3): DAMVIQNPRYQVTQFGKPVTLSCSQTLNHNVMYWYQQKSSQAPKLLFHYYDKDFNNEADTPDNFQSRRPNTSFCFLDIRSPGLGDTAMYLCATSRVGVNTDTQYFGPGTRLTVL.

Details on this clone: One end of the junction varies from germline; a read error may be responsible. V gene TRBV4-1 combines with J gene TRBJ1-5; no clear D. This CDR3 is built from 13 residues. The V gene's germline CDR1 is MGHRA and CDR2 YSYEKL. CDR3 sequence: CASSQGQVQPQHF. The CDR3 nucleotides read TGCGCCAGCAGTCAAGGGCAGGTTCAGCCCCAGCATTTT.

The V gene is TRBV5-1, the J gene TRBJ2-3; 9 positions match TRBD1. Unmatched junction bases numbered 6, after V lost 5 bases and J lost 5 bases. CDR3 length: 14 residues. CDR1 and CDR2 (germline): SGHRS, YFSETQ. This CDR3 is CASSRDRAGDTQYF. The DNA for the CDR3 is TGCGCCAGCAGTCGGGACAGGGCCGGAGATACGCAGTATTTT. The full variable domain, in which reference TRBV5-1 and TRBJ2-3 provide the parts outside the CDR3, is KAGVTQTPRYLIKTRGQQVTLSCSPISGHRSVSWYQQTPGQGLQFLFEYFSETQRNKGNFPGRFSGRQFSNSRSEMNVSTLELGDSALYLCASSRDRAGDTQYFGPGTRLTVL.

The chain employs TRBV11-3 and TRBJ2-1; D call uncertain. This CDR3 contains 12 residues. Germline CDR1 SGHNT, CDR2 YENEEA. The V end was cut by 5 bases, the J end by 8 bases, with 10 bases between. CDR3 sequence (DNA): TGTGCCAGCAGCGCACCTATGCATGAGCAGTTCTTC. Amino acid sequence: CASSAPMHEQFF. The variable domain in full, completed from reference TRBV11-3 and TRBJ2-1, reads EAGVVQSPRYKIIEKKQPVAFWCNPISGHNTLYWYLQNLGQGPELLIRYENEEAVDDSQLPKDRFSAERLKGVDSTLKIQPAELGDSAVYLCASSAPMHEQFFGPGTRLTVL.

The J gene is TRBJ1-1, the V gene TRBV23-1; perhaps TRBD1 as D (5 bases). Being an ORF, TRBV23-1 has a function that is uncertain. The CDR3 length is 12 residues. V dropped 3 bases and J dropped 12 bases, with 14 bases sitting between them. The CDR3 region is CASSHFTQETFF. CDR3 coding DNA: TGCGCCAGCAGTCACTTCACACAGGAGACTTTCTTT.

J is TRBJ2-1 and V is TRBV5-4; TRBD2 matches 9 bases. The CDR3 is 16 residues long. Trimming at V came to 2 bases and at J to 3 bases, leaving 6 bases not matched to a gene. The germline gives CDR1 SGHNT, CDR2 YYREEE (reference sequence). The CDR3 spells CASSFLAGEVYNEQFF. CDR3 nucleotide sequence: TGTGCCAGCAGCTTCTTAGCGGGAGAAGTCTACAATGAGCAGTTCTTC.

This clone was picked up a small number of times. The V gene is TRBV21-1, the J gene TRBJ2-1. TRBV21-1 is a pseudogene segment. The CDR3 spans 16 residues. CDR3 region: CASSKEVDGPYNEQFF. DNA of the CDR3: TGTGCCAGCAGCAAAGAGGTGGATGGCCCCTACAATGAGCAGTTCTTC.

The chain recombines TRBV6-5 with TRBJ2-3; no clear D. The germline CDR1 and CDR2 sequences are MNHEY and SVGAGI. This CDR3 region has 13 residues. V was trimmed by 6 bases and J by 0 bases, leaving 7 bases between them. The CDR3 region is CASSDASTDTQYF. CDR3 DNA: TGTGCCAGCAGCGACGCTAGCACAGATACGCAGTATTTT.

Only one count was recorded for this clone. The rearrangement joins TRBV15 to TRBJ1-2, with TRBD1 identical over 7 bases. The CDR3 has 15 residues. With V trimmed by 2 bases and J by 2 bases, 5 bases remained unmatched. CDR1 LNHNV and CDR2 YYDKDF come from the germline V gene (reference sequence). CDR3 loop: CATSRSAGGNYGYTF. As DNA, the CDR3 is TGTGCCACCAGCAGATCGGCAGGGGGGAACTATGGCTACACCTTC. Using reference TRBV15 and TRBJ1-2 for the parts outside the CDR3, the full variable domain is DAMVIQNPRYQVTQFGKPVTLSCSQTLNHNVMYWYQQKSSQAPKLLFHYYDKDFNNEADTPDNFQSRRPNTSFCFLDIRSPGLGDTAMYLCATSRSAGGNYGYTFGSGTRLTVV.

CDR3 protein: CAWSAEGYSGNTIYF. Written as DNA, the CDR3 is TGTGCCTGGAGTGCAGAGGGCTACTCTGGAAACACCATATATTTT. The chain recombines TRBV30 with TRBJ1-3; D call uncertain. Trimming took off 1 base at V and 0 bases at J, with 10 bases between the two ends. There are 15 residues in the CDR3. Germline V lookup: CDR1 GTSNPN, CDR2 SVGIG (reference sequence).

This clone was recorded only once. The V gene is TRBV5-1, the J gene TRBJ2-3; D is uncertain. The CDR3 length is 13 residues. CDR1 and CDR2 (germline): SGHRS, YFSETQ. Trimming took 5 bases from V and 0 from J, leaving 7 bases between them. CDR3 amino acids: CASRDPSTDTQYF. Here the CDR3 DNA reads TGCGCCAGCAGGGATCCTAGCACAGATACGCAGTATTTT.